Shown below are 32 T cell receptor beta chains from a single sample sequenced in a study of cytomegalovirus exposure and HLA in healthy donors. Vbeta (60) and Jbeta (13) primers were used in the PCR. Sequenced by immunoSEQ multiplex PCR; TCRdb stores in-frame clones only, minus some. This table has 55,000 to 80,000 clones, more than 70% appearing once. Sequencing was done on a sample of PBMCs. The receptors here all came from a woman in her forties in good health and CMV-seropositive.

The chain couples TRBV18 to TRBJ1-4, with D possibly being TRBD1 (5 bases). The V end was cut by 6 bases, the J end by 7 bases, with 18 bases between. The germline V gene has CDR1 KGHSH and CDR2 LQKENI. This CDR3 region has 15 residues. The CDR3 region has the DNA TGTGCCAGCTCGATGTCGTCGGGGGGAAGTGAAAAACTGTTTTTT. This sequence encodes CASSMSSGGSEKLFF. Drawing the rest from reference TRBV18 and TRBJ1-4, the complete variable domain is NAGVMQNPRHLVRRRGQEARLRCSPMKGHSHVYWYRQLPEEGLKFMVYLQKENIIDESGMPKERFSAEFPKEGPSILRIQQVVRGDSAAYFCASSMSSGGSEKLFFGSGTQLSVL.

This chain uses TRBV4-1 with TRBJ2-3; TRBD2 agrees at 8 bases. Unmatched junction bases numbered 15, after V lost 1 base and J lost 6 bases. The germline V gene encodes CDR1 MGHRA and CDR2 YSYEKL. The CDR3 is 18 residues long. In nucleotides, the CDR3 is TGCGCCAGCAGCCAAGCGCTGGGCGGGGGGCCCCTTCTGGATACGCAGTATTTT. It encodes CASSQALGGGPLLDTQYF.

The chain recombines TRBV6-1 with TRBJ2-4; D not certain. The CDR3 totals 19 residues. Per the germline V gene, CDR1 is MNHNS and CDR2 is SASEGT. Trimming left V 3 bases short and J 0 bases short, with 21 bases between. The CDR3 DNA sequence: TGTGCCAGCAGTGAGTTGTCTACCTTTACTACCTTAGCCAAAAACATTCAGTACTTC. Residues: CASSELSTFTTLAKNIQYF.

The genes are TRBV6-5 and TRBJ2-7; TRBD1 is a possible D gene (6 bases). CDR3 length: 14 amino acids. Trimming pared 7 bases from V and 2 bases from J, leaving 15 bases between. Germline V gene sequence: CDR1 MNHEY, CDR2 SVGAGI. The CDR3, as DNA: TGTGCCAGCACCTCAGGGGAGAGGGCCTACGAGCAGTACTTC. It codes for CASTSGERAYEQYF.

The chain employs TRBV30 and TRBJ2-5; weak D call: TRBD1 (6 bases). The CDR3 length is 13 residues. Per the germline V gene, CDR1 is GTSNPN and CDR2 is SVGIG (reference sequence). Trimming left V 5 bases short and J 5 bases short, with 15 bases between. The CDR3 nucleotides read TGTGCCTGGGGCCTGGGGGCCGCGGAGACCCAGTACTTC. It encodes CAWGLGAAETQYF.

V gene TRBV5-4 combines with J gene TRBJ2-7; maybe TRBD1 (6 bases). Deletions cut 4 bases from V and 1 base from J, with 15 bases between. Germline V CDR1 and CDR2: SGHNT, YYREEE (reference sequence). The CDR3 has 15 residues. The CDR3 protein is CASSPEDRPSYEQYF. As DNA, the CDR3 is TGTGCCAGCAGCCCAGAAGACAGGCCATCCTACGAGCAGTACTTC.

The chain joins TRBV6-5 to TRBJ1-6; D might be TRBD1 (6 bases). The CDR3 covers 15 residues. Germline V gene lookup returns CDR1 MNHEY and CDR2 SVGAGI. Trimming took off 2 bases at V and 9 bases at J, with 14 bases between the two ends. The CDR3 region has the DNA TGTGCCAGCAGTTACGGAGGGGGGGATGGTTCACCCCTCCACTTT. Amino acids: CASSYGGGDGSPLHF.

The V gene is TRBV6-5, the J gene TRBJ2-3, with 8 bases that match TRBD2. Losses at the gene ends were 4 bases for V and 11 bases for J; bases not matched to a gene: 14. This CDR3 is 15 amino acids long. The V gene's germline CDR1 is MNHEY and CDR2 SVGAGI. The CDR3 loop reads CASSSLGDSGGMQYF. The CDR3 region has the DNA TGTGCCAGCAGTTCCCTGGGAGACAGCGGGGGAATGCAGTATTTT.

The rearrangement uses TRBV4-2 and TRBJ1-4; 9 bases fit TRBD1. Germline V gene data show CDR1 as LGHNA and CDR2 as YNFKEQ. This CDR3 contains 16 residues. V lost 0 bases, J lost 4 bases, and 3 bases stayed unmatched. CDR3 bases: TGTGCCAGCAGCCAAGAAATGGACAGGGGTAATGAAAAACTGTTTTTT. This translates into CASSQEMDRGNEKLFF.

The CDR3 DNA reads as TGTGCCAGCACTAAGGCCGGAGTAGGGGCAGATACGCAGTATTTT. Residues: CASTKAGVGADTQYF. This chain links TRBV2 with TRBJ2-3; tentative D call: TRBD1 (5 bases). In germline, CDR1 is SNHLY, CDR2 FYNNEI. Trimming took off 7 bases at V and 4 bases at J, with 18 bases between the two ends. CDR3 size: 15 residues.

The V call is TRBV19, the J call TRBJ1-5; D is unresolved. Deletions cut 7 bases from V and 6 bases from J, with 13 bases between. The CDR3 is 13 amino acids. Germline loops: CDR1 LNHDA, CDR2 SQIVND (reference sequence). CDR3 loop: CASNDGGIQPQHF. The DNA for the CDR3 is TGTGCCAGTAACGATGGAGGGATTCAGCCCCAGCATTTT.

V gene TRBV7-2 combines with J gene TRBJ1-2; TRBD1 aligns across 9 bases. Germline assignment: CDR1 SGHTA and CDR2 FQGNSA. This CDR3 is 14 amino acids long. The V and J ends lost 7 bases and 6 bases, in that order; junction bases with no gene match: 9. CDR3 protein: CASTVGTGRDGYTF. The CDR3 DNA is TGTGCCAGCACCGTGGGGACAGGGAGGGATGGCTACACCTTC.

The J gene is TRBJ2-7, the V gene TRBV7-2, with TRBD2 matching over 11 bases. The CDR3 is 15 amino acids. Per germline, CDR1 SGHTA and CDR2 FQGNSA. Germline trimming cut 4 bases from V and 6 bases from J; bases unmatched to any gene: 8. The CDR3 region is CASSWSSGGAAEQYF. Here the CDR3 DNA reads TGTGCCAGCAGCTGGAGTAGCGGGGGGGCCGCCGAGCAGTACTTC.

The chain combines TRBV4-1 with TRBJ2-5; D gene unclear. Germline V gene lookup returns CDR1 MGHRA and CDR2 YSYEKL. Trimming removed 1 base at V and 0 bases at J, with 9 bases between. This CDR3 is 15 amino acids long. CDR3 sequence (DNA): TGCGCCAGCAGCCAAGGGTCAGTGTACCAAGAGACCCAGTACTTC. Protein: CASSQGSVYQETQYF.

This chain connects TRBV6-5 to TRBJ1-2; 10 bases line up with TRBD1. V shed 10 bases, J shed 4 bases, and the junction held 9 bases outside the gene matches. CDR1 is MNHEY, CDR2 SVGAGI, per germline. This CDR3 spans 14 amino acids. The CDR3 loop reads CATSRDRGPYGYTF. The CDR3 coding sequence is TGTGCCACCTCCCGGGACAGGGGACCCTATGGCTACACCTTC.

The chain links TRBV15 to TRBJ1-1, with 7 nucleotides matching TRBD1. CDR3 length equals 15 residues. Per the germline V gene, CDR1 is LNHNV and CDR2 is YYDKDF (reference sequence). V trimming: 5 bases; J trimming: 1 base; junction bases outside the gene matches: 7. CDR3 in DNA: TGTGCCACCAGCGGGGACAGTCTCACGAACACTGAAGCTTTCTTT. Translating gives CATSGDSLTNTEAFF.

This chain uses TRBV19 with TRBJ2-7; 7 positions agree with TRBD2. Germline CDR1 is LNHDA and CDR2 is SQIVND (reference sequence). Trimming removed 3 bases from V and 4 bases from J; junction bases left unmatched: 6. The CDR3 contains 14 residues. For the CDR3, the DNA is TGTGCCAGTAGTATGGGGGGGATAGGGTACGAGCAGTACTTC. Protein: CASSMGGIGYEQYF.

V usage is TRBV5-4 and J usage is TRBJ2-6, with unresolved D. V was cut by 5 bases and J by 0 bases, with 9 bases left in between. There are 15 residues in the CDR3. The V gene's germline CDR1 is SGHNT and CDR2 YYREEE (reference sequence). DNA for the CDR3: TGTGCCAGCAGGGTAGATCTCTCTGGGGCCAACGTCCTGACTTTC. Protein product: CASRVDLSGANVLTF.

The V and J genes are TRBV2 and TRBJ2-5; 9 nucleotides align to TRBD1. Judging by the DNA end, TRBJ2-7 fits better; the J call may be wrong. The CDR3 length is 16 residues. Germline V gene sequence: CDR1 SNHLY, CDR2 FYNNEI. The CDR3 sequence is CASRLSLGQGIHEQYF. CDR3 coding DNA: TGTGCCAGCCGCCTAAGCCTAGGACAGGGGATCCACGAGCAGTACTTC.

The V and J genes are TRBV29-1 and TRBJ1-2; D is ambiguous. Germline V gives CDR1 SQVTM, CDR2 ANQGSEA. The CDR3 runs to 11 residues. Trimming took 7 bases from V and 8 from J, leaving 14 bases between them. CDR3 region: CSAGLFRGYTF. DNA of the CDR3: TGCAGCGCTGGACTGTTCCGGGGCTACACCTTC.

The V gene is TRBV30, the J gene TRBJ2-2; 8 bases align to TRBD1. The length of the CDR3 is 17 residues. Looked up from germline, CDR1 is GTSNPN and CDR2 is SVGIG (reference sequence). J was trimmed by 3 bases and V by 4 bases; bases with no gene match: 13. The CDR3 region is CAWTSARTGIHTGELFF. DNA for the CDR3: TGTGCCTGGACCTCCGCCAGGACAGGGATTCACACCGGGGAGCTGTTTTTT.

In DNA, the CDR3 is TGTGCCAGCACCCGACAGGTGAATTTCTCTGGAAACACCATATATTTT. Protein: CASTRQVNFSGNTIYF. The chain couples TRBV6-6 to TRBJ1-3; D is perhaps TRBD1 (6 bases). V dropped 7 bases and J dropped 0 bases, with 16 bases sitting between them. Germline values: CDR1 MNHNY, CDR2 SVGAGI (reference sequence). The CDR3 is made up of 16 amino acids.

The chain uses TRBV7-2 and TRBJ2-4, with 7 bases that match TRBD2. The CDR3 consists of 12 residues. With V trimmed by 5 bases and J by 6 bases, 1 base remained unmatched. The V gene's germline CDR1 is SGHTA and CDR2 FQGNSA. This CDR3 reads CASSPGGNIQYF. DNA for the CDR3: TGTGCCAGCAGCCCGGGAGGAAACATTCAGTACTTC. Looking up the rest from reference TRBV7-2 and TRBJ2-4 gives the full variable domain: GAGVSQSPSNKVTEKGKDVELRCDPISGHTALYWYRQSLGQGLEFLIYFQGNSAPDKSGLPSDRFSAERTGGSVSTLTIQRTQQEDSAVYLCASSPGGNIQYFGAGTRLSVL.

This clone was seen more than once but under ten times. This chain uses TRBV6-1 with TRBJ1-5; D might be TRBD1 (5 bases). The CDR3 consists of 15 residues. Per germline, CDR1 MNHNS and CDR2 SASEGT. V dropped 6 bases and J dropped 0 bases, with 12 bases sitting between them. CDR3 protein: CASSLAGGSNQPQHF. In DNA form, the CDR3 reads TGTGCCAGCAGCCTTGCGGGGGGTAGCAATCAGCCCCAGCATTTT.

J is TRBJ1-1 and V is TRBV27; 8 nucleotides match TRBD1. CDR3 length equals 14 residues. The germline CDR1 and CDR2 sequences are MNHEY and SMNVEV (reference sequence). The V and J ends lost 5 bases and 4 bases, in that order; junction bases with no gene match: 6. This CDR3 is CASSPGQGGTEAFF. The CDR3 coding sequence is TGTGCCAGCAGTCCAGGACAGGGAGGCACTGAAGCTTTCTTT.

This clone was counted once. The V and J genes are TRBV28 and TRBJ1-2, with TRBD1 identical over 8 bases. Germline CDR1 reads MDHEN; CDR2 reads SYDVKM. V was clipped by 5 bases and J by 7 bases; unmatched bases: 6. This CDR3 region has 13 residues. CDR3 loop: CASSPGTGGGYTF. The CDR3 coding sequence is TGTGCCAGCAGTCCTGGGACAGGTGGTGGCTACACCTTC.

This clone turned up a few times. The chain recombines TRBV30 with TRBJ2-7, with D perhaps matching TRBD1 (7 bases). CDR1 is GTSNPN and CDR2 is SVGIG in the germline V gene (reference sequence). V was trimmed by 3 bases and J by 2 bases, leaving 11 bases between them. This CDR3 has 13 amino acids. The CDR3 here is CAWRGGGPYEQYF. The CDR3 DNA sequence: TGTGCCTGGAGAGGAGGGGGCCCCTACGAGCAGTACTTC.

A note on this clone: The same CDR3 can be traced to other DNA sequences in this sample. V usage is TRBV10-3 and J usage is TRBJ1-5; 7 bases line up with TRBD1. Losses at the gene ends were 3 bases for V and 2 bases for J; bases not matched to a gene: 1. The length of the CDR3 is 14 residues. Germline V gene lookup returns CDR1 ENHRY and CDR2 SYGVKD. The CDR3 DNA reads as TGTGCCATCAGTGAAGGGGGCGGCAATCAGCCCCAGCATTTT. Its translation is CAISEGGGNQPQHF.

The chain recombines TRBV5-6 with TRBJ2-5; 7 nucleotides match TRBD1. V lost 3 bases, J lost 4 bases, and 6 bases stayed unmatched. CDR3 length: 14 residues. The germline gives CDR1 SGHDT, CDR2 YYEEEE. In DNA, the CDR3 is TGTGCCAGCAGCTCGAGGACAGGTGGAGAGACCCAGTACTTC. Protein sequence: CASSSRTGGETQYF.

CDR3 DNA sequence: TGTGCCAGTACTCTAGGTTACTATGGCTACACCTTC. Translated: CASTLGYYGYTF. V usage is TRBV19 and J usage is TRBJ1-2; D unclear. The V end lost 7 bases, the J end lost 3 bases, and 9 bases lay between the germline ends. Germline CDR1 is LNHDA and CDR2 is SQIVND (reference sequence). The CDR3 is made up of 12 amino acids. Variable domain in full (rest from reference TRBV19 and TRBJ1-2): DGGITQSPKYLFRKEGQNVTLSCEQNLNHDAMYWYRQDPGQGLRLIYYSQIVNDFQKGDIAEGYSVSREKKESFPLTVTSAQKNPTAFYLCASTLGYYGYTFGSGTRLTVV.

The chain has TRBV20-1 and TRBJ2-4; TRBD2 is a possible D gene (5 bases). With 2 bases removed from V and 9 bases from J, the gap between germline ends came to 8 bases. The CDR3 covers 11 residues. The germline V gene encodes CDR1 DFQATT and CDR2 SNEGSKA (reference sequence). The CDR3 is CSARLGSIQYF. CDR3 nucleotides: TGCAGTGCTAGACTGGGGAGCATTCAGTACTTC.

V usage is TRBV15 and J usage is TRBJ2-3; a possible D gene is TRBD1 (6 bases). V shed 8 bases and J shed 5 bases, with 20 bases lying between them. The CDR3 is made up of 15 amino acids. Germline CDR1 is LNHNV and CDR2 is YYDKDF (reference sequence). The CDR3, as DNA: TGTGCCACCTCTCCACGTGCCAGGGGAATAGATACGCAGTATTTT. Protein: CATSPRARGIDTQYF. The full variable domain, completed using reference TRBV15 and TRBJ2-3, is DAMVIQNPRYQVTQFGKPVTLSCSQTLNHNVMYWYQQKSSQAPKLLFHYYDKDFNNEADTPDNFQSRRPNTSFCFLDIRSPGLGDTAMYLCATSPRARGIDTQYFGPGTRLTVL.